The clone carrying this T cell receptor beta chain has a single count. Its cognate antigen is unknown. Primed by a sample-barcoded 5' primer and a J-beta primer mix, a second PCR proceeded for about 6 to 12 cycles. Each sample yielded at least 2.5 million CDR3-containing paired-end reads. TCRdb independently ran MiXCR on the 5' RACE reads; one entry per CDR3 protein. This table has about 1,000,000 distinct CDR3 sequences, more than 35% appearing once. This sample is part of a study of blood T cells in healthy people across ages. Study results and caveats: Roughly linear age-related decline in beta diversity appeared, significant by age about 37.

Germline V gene sequence: CDR1 MNHEY, CDR2 SVGAGI. Trimming pared 0 bases from V and 12 bases from J, leaving 21 bases between. The CDR3 loop spans 16 amino acids. This TCR derives from a woman aged 60-75 years in good health. The J gene is TRBJ2-1, the V gene TRBV6-5; no reliable D call. The sequenced sample consisted of blood. The CDR3 bases are TGTGCCAGCAGTTACTCCCCCTCGATTCCCGCCGCCGGGCAGTTCTTC. This gives the protein CASSYSPSIPAAGQFF.